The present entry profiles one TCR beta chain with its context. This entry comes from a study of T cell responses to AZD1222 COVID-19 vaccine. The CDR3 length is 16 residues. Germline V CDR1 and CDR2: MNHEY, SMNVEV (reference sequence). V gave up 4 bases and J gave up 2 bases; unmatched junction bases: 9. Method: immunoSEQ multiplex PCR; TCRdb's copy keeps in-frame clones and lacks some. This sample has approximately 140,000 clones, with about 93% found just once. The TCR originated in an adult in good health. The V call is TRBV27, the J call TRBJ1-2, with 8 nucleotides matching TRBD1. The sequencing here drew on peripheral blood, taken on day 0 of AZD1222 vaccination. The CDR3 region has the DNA TGTGCCAGCAGTTCGGGGGGACAGGAGGGGAACTATGGCTACACCTTC. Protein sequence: CASSSGGQEGNYGYTF.